Below are 24 T cell receptor beta chains sequenced from a single sample in a study of T cells in Graves' hyperthyroidism and ophthalmopathy. Regions amplified from RNA transcripts were the TCR beta CDR3 regions. First-round RT-PCR of the TCR CDR3 relied on the HTBI primer set. MiXCR was run by TCRdb on the multiplex PCR reads, yielding one entry per CDR3 protein. The sample shows 480,000 or so distinct CDR3 sequences, about 15% of them seen only once. The material sequenced was blood. The source of these receptors is a woman between 18 and 29 years old with Graves' hyperthyroidism.

This clonotype was observed at least ten times. The rearrangement joins TRBV7-8 to TRBJ2-5; 10 positions agree with TRBD1. The CDR3 is 18 residues long. V gave up 4 bases and J gave up 1 base; unmatched junction bases: 12. Germline V gene sequence: CDR1 SGHVS, CDR2 FQNEAQ. The CDR3 loop reads CASSSTYGTGVSQETQYF. The CDR3 DNA reads TGTGCCAGCAGCTCTACTTACGGGACAGGGGTCTCCCAAGAGACCCAGTACTTC.

This clonotype was recorded at least ten times. This chain connects TRBV2 to TRBJ1-5; D remains ambiguous. CDR1 is SNHLY and CDR2 is FYNNEI in the germline V gene. V lost 9 bases and J 2 bases, leaving 2 bases between the germline ends. There are 10 residues in the CDR3. The CDR3 is CARGNQPQHF. In nucleotides, the CDR3 is TGTGCCAGGGGCAATCAGCCCCAGCATTTT.

The sample holds many counts of this clonotype. This chain connects TRBV11-2 to TRBJ2-7, with D hard to call. Germline V gives CDR1 SGHAT, CDR2 FQNNGV. The CDR3 is 13 amino acids. V lost 1 base to trimming and J lost 4 bases, with 8 bases between them. DNA of the CDR3: TGTGCCAGCAGCTTAGGGTCGGTGTACGAGCAGTACTTC. Residues: CASSLGSVYEQYF.

This clonotype showed up just a few times. The chain links TRBV5-1 to TRBJ2-7, with a tentative D call TRBD2 (6 bases). Trimming stripped 5 bases from V and 2 bases from J, with 26 bases between. CDR1 SGHRS and CDR2 YFSETQ come from the germline V gene. This CDR3 spans 18 amino acids. CDR3 protein: CASSPEWLGTETPYEQYV. CDR3 nucleotide sequence: TGCGCCAGCAGTCCCGAATGGCTCGGGACTGAGACCCCCTACGAGCAGTACGTC.

This clonotype was picked up a small number of times. Just one base apart from a much larger clone, this may be a read error. The CDR3: CSGLGLAVENEQFF. CDR3 nucleotide sequence: TGTTCCGGCCTAGGACTAGCGGTAGAAAATGAGCAGTTCTTC. This chain connects TRBV7-9 to TRBJ2-1; 10 bases align to TRBD2. The CDR3 covers 14 residues. Germline loops: CDR1 SEHNR, CDR2 FQNEAQ (reference sequence).

This clonotype was seen only a few times. The CDR3 DNA is TGTGCCACCAGTGATTCTGGGACAGGGTCAGATACGCAGTATTTT. This encodes CATSDSGTGSDTQYF. The chain combines TRBV7-8 with TRBJ2-3; 9 bases match TRBD1. The CDR3 is made up of 15 amino acids. The J segment lost 4 bases and the V segment lost 10 bases, leaving 12 bases of the junction unmatched. Germline V gene sequence: CDR1 SGHVS, CDR2 FQNEAQ.

Notes on this clonotype: Relative to the germline gene, one junction end is altered; a read error may explain this. V usage is TRBV19 and J usage is TRBJ1-5; TRBD1 aligns across 8 bases. Germline-derived CDR1 and CDR2 are LNHDA and SQIVND (reference sequence). This CDR3 has 16 residues. The CDR3 loop is CVSSPEGQGSNQPQHF. The CDR3 nucleotides are TGTGTCAGTAGCCCCGAAGGACAGGGAAGCAATCAGCCCCAGCATTTT.

This clonotype was seen ten or more times. This rearrangement joins TRBV7-8 to TRBJ1-2, with 9 bases lining up with TRBD1. CDR3 length equals 13 residues. Germline trimming cut 5 bases from V and 7 bases from J; bases unmatched to any gene: 5. CDR1 and CDR2 (germline): SGHVS, FQNEAQ. The CDR3 DNA reads TGTGCCAGCAGCCCGGGGACAGGGAGTGGCTACACCTTC. Translation gives CASSPGTGSGYTF.

This clonotype came up many times. The CDR3 region is CASSLALAESYEQYV. DNA of the CDR3: TGCGCCAGCAGCTTGGCTCTAGCGGAGTCCTACGAGCAGTACGTC. The rearrangement uses TRBV5-1 and TRBJ2-7; TRBD2 agrees at 7 bases. Germline CDR1 is SGHRS and CDR2 is YFSETQ. CDR3 length equals 15 residues. The V gene end was trimmed by 0 bases and the J gene end by 1 base; junction bases not matched to a gene: 4.

There are many counts of this clonotype. The V and J genes are TRBV20-1 and TRBJ2-1; 11 positions match TRBD2. This CDR3 region has 16 residues. Germline V gene sequence: CDR1 DFQATT, CDR2 SNEGSKA (reference sequence). Trimming cost V 0 bases and J 7 bases; bases outside gene matches: 8. The CDR3 is CSARDLLAGDGNEQFF. The CDR3 DNA reads as TGCAGTGCTAGAGACTTACTAGCGGGAGACGGGAATGAGCAGTTCTTC.

This clonotype showed up many times. The chain joins TRBV11-2 to TRBJ2-2; possible D gene TRBD2, 5 bases. The CDR3 spans 16 residues. The germline CDR1 and CDR2 sequences are SGHAT and FQNNGV. V lost 4 bases and J lost 6, with 18 bases in between. This CDR3 reads CASSSSGELGAGELFF. The DNA for the CDR3 is TGTGCCAGCAGCTCAAGTGGGGAGCTTGGCGCCGGGGAGCTGTTTTTT.

To note about this clonotype: A much larger clonotype is one base distant, so this may be a read error. V is TRBV7-3 and J is TRBJ1-1; D is possibly TRBD1 (5 bases). The V gene's germline CDR1 is SGHTA and CDR2 FQGTGA. The CDR3 runs 14 residues. CDR3: CASSLTGTGTGAFF. CDR3 sequence (DNA): TGTGCCAGCAGCTTAACAGGGACGGGCACTGGAGCTTTCTTT.

There are many counts of this clonotype. The rearrangement uses TRBV2 and TRBJ1-1; maybe TRBD1 (6 bases). Germline V gene lookup returns CDR1 SNHLY and CDR2 FYNNEI. Trimming left V 6 bases short and J 1 base short, with 12 bases between. The CDR3 spans 14 residues. DNA of the CDR3: TGTGCCAGCAGATACAGGGACGCGAACACTGAAGCTTTCTTT. It encodes CASRYRDANTEAFF.

This clonotype was seen ten or more times. J is TRBJ1-5 and V is TRBV28; D gene uncertain. Trimming removed 6 bases from V and 1 base from J, with 4 bases in between. The CDR3 runs to 12 residues. The germline V gene encodes CDR1 MDHEN and CDR2 SYDVKM. In nucleotides, the CDR3 is TGTGCCAGCAGGGTGAGCAATCAGCCCCAGCATTTT. Translation gives CASRVSNQPQHF.

V gene TRBV20-1 combines with J gene TRBJ2-1, with 7 bases that match TRBD2. The CDR3 length is 14 residues. Losses at the gene ends were 0 bases for V and 4 bases for J; bases not matched to a gene: 3. Germline-derived CDR1 and CDR2 are DFQATT and SNEGSKA (reference sequence). The CDR3 DNA sequence: TGCAGTGCTAGAGAGGTAGCGGGTTACAATGAGCAGTTCTTC. Amino acids: CSAREVAGYNEQFF.

This clonotype appeared many times. This chain links TRBV19 with TRBJ2-1, with a possible D match to TRBD2 (6 bases). The length of the CDR3 is 14 residues. V lost 3 bases to trimming and J lost 3 bases, with 9 bases between them. Germline assignment: CDR1 LNHDA and CDR2 SQIVND (reference sequence). The CDR3 spells CASSMISGYNEQFF. The CDR3 DNA is TGTGCCAGTAGTATGATTAGCGGCTACAATGAGCAGTTCTTC.

This clonotype was seen more than once but under ten times. The CDR3 sequence is CASSNRLVYGRNTIYF. The CDR3 DNA is TGTGCCAGCAGCAACCGTTTGGTCTATGGAAGAAACACCATATATTTT. V usage is TRBV7-2 and J usage is TRBJ1-3, with no clear D. Trimming took off 5 bases at V and 5 bases at J, with 19 bases between the two ends. The CDR3 is made up of 16 amino acids. CDR1 SGHTA and CDR2 FQGNSA come from the germline V gene.

This clonotype was seen more than once but under ten times. The chain joins TRBV9 to TRBJ2-1; D gene ambiguous. The V gene lost 0 bases and the J gene lost 2 bases, with 15 bases spanning the gap. The CDR3 is 17 amino acids. The V gene's germline CDR1 is SGDLS and CDR2 YYNGEE. The CDR3 protein is CASSVDWTPRAYNEQFF. CDR3 in DNA: TGTGCCAGCAGCGTAGACTGGACCCCACGCGCCTACAATGAGCAGTTCTTC.

Ten or more counts support this clonotype. The chain has TRBV3-1 and TRBJ2-2; no firm D call. There are 11 residues in the CDR3. V lost 3 bases and J lost 4, with 0 bases in between. CDR1 is LGHDT and CDR2 is YNNKEL in the germline V gene (reference sequence). The CDR3 DNA reads TGTGCCAGCAGCCACACCGGGGAGCTGTTTTTT. Its translation is CASSHTGELFF.

This clonotype was seen many times. J is TRBJ2-6 and V is TRBV20-1; D is uncertain. CDR1 DFQATT and CDR2 SNEGSKA come from the germline V gene (reference sequence). The CDR3 has 11 amino acids. V was trimmed by 3 bases and J by 7 bases, leaving 4 bases between them. The CDR3 DNA reads as TGCAGTGCTAGCAAAGCCAACGTCCTGACTTTC. The encoded protein is CSASKANVLTF.

This clonotype was recorded a few times. V and J are TRBV4-1 and TRBJ2-3; TRBD2 matches 12 bases. The CDR3 sequence is 16 residues long. The V gene end was trimmed by 0 bases and the J gene end by 7 bases; junction bases not matched to a gene: 5. Germline-derived CDR1 and CDR2 are MGHRA and YSYEKL. CDR3 in DNA: TGCGCCAGCAGCCAAGAGCGGACTAGCGGGGCCAATACGCAGTATTTT. Amino acid sequence: CASSQERTSGANTQYF.

This chain links TRBV3-1 with TRBJ2-5; no clear D. The CDR3 extends over 16 amino acids. Trimming stripped 1 base from V and 1 base from J, with 13 bases between. Germline loops: CDR1 LGHDT, CDR2 YNNKEL (reference sequence). The CDR3 loop reads CASSQGSQQTQETQYF. The DNA for the CDR3 is TGTGCCAGCAGCCAAGGCTCCCAGCAGACCCAAGAGACCCAGTACTTC.

This clonotype has at least ten counts. The chain has TRBV12-3 or TRBV12-4 and TRBJ1-6, with D possibly being TRBD1 (6 bases). V lost 5 bases, J lost 9 bases, and 11 bases lay in between. The CDR3 loop spans 13 amino acids. The CDR3 here is CASSPQGSSPLHF. Written as DNA, the CDR3 is TGTGCCAGCAGTCCGCAGGGGAGTTCACCCCTCCACTTT.

In this sample, this clonotype turned up many times. The V and J genes are TRBV18 and TRBJ2-5; D remains unclear. The CDR3 length is 11 residues. Per the germline V gene, CDR1 is KGHSH and CDR2 is LQKENI. The V end was cut by 5 bases, the J end by 2 bases, with 3 bases between. CDR3 DNA: TGTGCCAGCTCAACTCAAGAGACCCAGTACTTC. Its protein product is CASSTQETQYF.